Listed below are T cell receptor beta chains from one sample, sequenced in a study of blood T cell repertoires in COVID-19. Sequencing used immunoSEQ multiplex PCR; TCRdb keeps in-frame clones, though not all of them. The data show approximately 240,000 clones, 84% seen once. The source material was peripheral blood. These receptors were taken from a man between 50 and 59 years old with acute or convalescent COVID-19. CDR3s include the opening cysteine and the closing phenylalanine or tryptophan. D genes are given only for firm matches. Clone size is stated in some rows and not others, as once, few, many or a class when expanded.

few | . | TRBJ2-1 | TRBV5-8 | TGTGCCAGCAGCTTGGGGGGAGACAATGAGCAGTTCTTC | CASSLGGDNEQFF
. | TRBD1 | TRBJ2-3 | TRBV18 | TGTGCCAGCTCCCGCGTGACAGGGTCCACAGATACGCAGTATTTT | CASSRVTGSTDTQYF
once | TRBD2 | TRBJ2-1 | TRBV7-9 | TGTGCCAGCAGCTTAGGAGGACTAGCGGGTCTCAATGAGCAGTTCTTC | CASSLGGLAGLNEQFF
. | TRBD1 | TRBJ1-2 | TRBV18 | TGTGCCAGCTCCCGCGGACAGGGGGCGCCTGGCTACACCTTC | CASSRGQGAPGYTF
. | . | TRBJ1-3 | TRBV21-1 | TGTGCCAGCAGCTCCCGGGACAATCGCGGAAACACCATATATTTT | CASSSRDNRGNTIYF
. | . | TRBJ1-5 | TRBV29-1 | TGCAGCGTGGCCTGGGGCAGGGCGCAGCCCCAGCATTTT | CSVAWGRAQPQHF
. | TRBD2 | TRBJ2-1 | TRBV6-9 | TGTGCCAGCAGTTATCGGCTAGCGGGAGGGCCGGGCAATGAGCAGTTCTTC | CASSYRLAGGPGNEQFF
. | TRBD2 | TRBJ2-1 | TRBV6-5 | TGTGCCAGCAGTTCCTCCGGGACTAGCGTCAATGAGCAGTTCTTC | CASSSSGTSVNEQFF
. | . | TRBJ2-1 | TRBV13 | TGTGCCAGCAGCTTCAGGGTGTCCTACAATGAGCAGTTCTTC | CASSFRVSYNEQFF
. | TRBD2 | TRBJ2-1 | TRBV9 | TGTGCCAGCAGCGTACTAGCGGGAGTCTACAATGAGCAGTTCTTC | CASSVLAGVYNEQFF
. | TRBD2 | TRBJ2-1 | TRBV2 | TGTGCCAGCACTCTAGCGGGGGGATACAATGAGCAGTTCTTC | CASTLAGGYNEQFF
. | TRBD1 | TRBJ1-2 | TRBV11-2 | TGTGCCAGCAGCTTAGGACAGGGTAACTATGGCTACACCTTC | CASSLGQGNYGYTF
. | . | TRBJ2-1 | TRBV12-3/TRBV12-4 | TGTGCCAGCAGTCTGGGACTTCTCCCGTTCTTC | CASSLGLLPFF
few | . | TRBJ2-3 | TRBV5-5 | TGTGCCAGCAGCGTTCGACTCGGGGGTAGCACAGATACGCAGTATTTT | CASSVRLGGSTDTQYF
. | TRBD1 | TRBJ2-7 | TRBV6-6 | TGTGCCAGCGCGAGAGACAGGGACTCCTACGAGCAGTACTTC | CASARDRDSYEQYF
few | . | TRBJ2-7 | TRBV7-9 | TGTGCCAGCAGCCCCGCGGGCAGTTACGAGCAGTACTTC | CASSPAGSYEQYF
. | TRBD1 | TRBJ2-4 | TRBV3-1/TRBV3-2 | TGTGCCAGCAGCCCCCGGGACAGGGCCAAAAACATTCAGTACTTC | CASSPRDRAKNIQYF
. | . | TRBJ1-1 | TRBV7-2 | TGTGCCAGCAGCTTAGCGGAGGGGCTGAACACTGAAGCTTTCTTT | CASSLAEGLNTEAFF
. | TRBD1 | TRBJ2-7 | TRBV19 | TGTGCCAGTAGACGGACAGGGTCCTCCGAGCAGTACTTC | CASRRTGSSEQYF
. | . | TRBJ2-7 | TRBV7-2 | TGTGCCAGCAGCCTTGTCCCGGGCTACGAGCAGTACTTC | CASSLVPGYEQYF
. | TRBD2 | TRBJ2-7 | TRBV7-8 | TGTGCCAGCAGTTCTAAACTAGCGGGAGTGGCGTACGAGCAGTACTTC | CASSSKLAGVAYEQYF
. | . | TRBJ2-7 | TRBV7-9 | TGTGCCAGCAGCTACAAACAGGGTAGGGGAATGTACGAGCAGTACTTC | CASSYKQGRGMYEQYF
. | . | TRBJ1-4 | TRBV2 | TGTGCCAGCAGCCGACTGGGTTTTTTAGGGACATTTAATGAAAAACTGTTTTTT | CASSRLGFLGTFNEKLFF
. | . | TRBJ2-1 | TRBV10-3 | TGTGCCATCAGTGGTTGGGGGGTAACGAACAATGAGCAGTTCTTC | CAISGWGVTNNEQFF
. | . | TRBJ2-1 | TRBV7-3 | TGTGCCAGCAGCCCGGGACTCCTCTCCTACAATGAGCAGTTCTTC | CASSPGLLSYNEQFF
. | . | TRBJ1-1 | TRBV9 | TGTGCCAGCAGCGTAGCCCCAAGCTTAAACACTGAAGCTTTCTTT | CASSVAPSLNTEAFF
. | TRBD1 | TRBJ2-7 | TRBV7-8 | TGTGCCAGCAGCCAGTCCGGGACAGGCTACGAGCAGTACTTC | CASSQSGTGYEQYF
. | TRBD1 | TRBJ2-2 | TRBV5-4 | TGTGCCAGCAGAAATCCCCCGGGACAGGGGTCGGGCGGGGAGCTGTTTTTT | CASRNPPGQGSGGELFF
. | . | TRBJ1-2 | TRBV19 | TGTGCCAGTAGTTTCAACGGGGGGGATGGCTACACCTTC | CASSFNGGDGYTF
. | . | TRBJ2-3 | TRBV30 | TGTGCCTGGAGTGTATTGAGGGAAGATACGCAGTATTTT | CAWSVLREDTQYF
. | TRBD2 | TRBJ2-3 | TRBV7-2 | TGTGCCAGCAGCTCGCGGGAGGTCACAGATACGCAGTATTTT | CASSSREVTDTQYF
. | . | TRBJ2-6 | TRBV30 | TGTGCCTGGGGTTACTCTGGGGCCAACGTCCTGACTTTC | CAWGYSGANVLTF
. | TRBD1 | TRBJ1-5 | TRBV7-4 | TGTGCCAGCAGCTCGACAGGGGGCAGGGGTCAGCCCCAGCATTTT | CASSSTGGRGQPQHF
. | TRBD2 | TRBJ2-7 | TRBV2 | TGTGCCAGCAGCGGGACTATAGGACTAGCGGCCGAGCAGTACTTC | CASSGTIGLAAEQYF
. | TRBD2 | TRBJ2-1 | TRBV9 | TGTGCCAGCAGCGTAGCCAGCGGGGGTGTCGATGAGCAGTTCTTC | CASSVASGGVDEQFF
. | . | TRBJ1-1 | TRBV10-3 | TGTGCCATCAGTGGACATTTGAACACTGAAGCTTTCTTT | CAISGHLNTEAFF
. | TRBD1 | TRBJ1-4 | TRBV5-4 | TGTGCCAGCAGCTTGGGGACAGGGTCGAATGAAAAACTGTTTTTT | CASSLGTGSNEKLFF
. | TRBD1 | TRBJ1-1 | TRBV5-1 | TGCGCCAGCAGCGTGGAACAGGGGGCAAGGACTGAAGCTTTCTTT | CASSVEQGARTEAFF
. | . | TRBJ1-1 | TRBV7-9 | TGTGCCAGCAGCTTTGGGCCTGAAGCTTTCTTT | CASSFGPEAFF
many | . | TRBJ1-2 | TRBV15 | TGTGCCACCAGCAGACTACAGGGAACAAAGGCTAACTATGGCTACACCTTC | CATSRLQGTKANYGYTF
. | TRBD2 | TRBJ2-1 | TRBV24-1 | TGTGCCACCAGTGAGGAGCGGGAAGACAATGAGCAGTTCTTC | CATSEEREDNEQFF
. | . | TRBJ2-7 | TRBV7-9 | TGTGCCAGCAGCCCACAGGGTGACCACTACGAGCAGTACTTC | CASSPQGDHYEQYF
. | . | TRBJ2-7 | TRBV11-1 | TGTGCCAGCAGCCGCCCCGGAGCCTACGAGCAGTACTTC | CASSRPGAYEQYF
once | TRBD2 | TRBJ2-1 | TRBV10-3 | TGTGCCATCGCTGGCGGGAGGGAAGGCGATGAGCAGTTCTTC | CAIAGGREGDEQFF
. | TRBD1 | TRBJ1-5 | TRBV19 | TGTGCCAGTAGCTCGCGGACAGGCCGTTTTTTCAATCAGCCCCAGCATTTT | CASSSRTGRFFNQPQHF
once | . | TRBJ2-6 | TRBV5-4 | TGTGCCAGCAACTACAGGGATGCTGGGGCCAACGTCCTGACTTTC | CASNYRDAGANVLTF
. | . | TRBJ2-7 | TRBV7-8 | TGTGCCAGCAGCTTGCCTTCCAGCTCCTACGAGCAGTACTTC | CASSLPSSSYEQYF
. | . | TRBJ2-3 | TRBV12-3/TRBV12-4 | TGTGCCAGCAGCCAGGCCGAAGTGGTGACGCAGTATTTT | CASSQAEVVTQYF
. | TRBD1 | TRBJ2-2 | TRBV5-1 | TGCGCCAGCAGTCAAACAGGGGTGGCCGGGGAGCTGTTTTTT | CASSQTGVAGELFF
few | . | TRBJ2-1 | TRBV21-1 | TGTGCCAGCAGCCCAGGACATCCCGTGTTCTTC | CASSPGHPVFF
. | TRBD2 | TRBJ2-2 | TRBV23-1 | TGCGCCAGCAGTCAATCCCAAAAACCCCGGACTAGCGGGGGGCTTTTAACCGGGGAGCTGTTTTTT | CASSQSQKPRTSGGLLTGELFF
. | TRBD1 | TRBJ1-1 | TRBV19 | TGTGCCAGTAGTAACAGGGGGAACACTGAAGCTTTCTTT | CASSNRGNTEAFF
. | . | TRBJ1-5 | TRBV15 | TGTGCCACCAGCAGAGATCGTTCCCAGCCCCAGCATTTT | CATSRDRSQPQHF
. | . | TRBJ1-4 | TRBV27 | TGTGCCAGCAGTAGCCCTCGGGAGGGGGAAAAACTGTTTTTT | CASSSPREGEKLFF